The next 14 T cell receptor beta chains were all read from a single sample in a study. TCRdb reanalysed the RT-PCR reads using MiXCR and keeps one entry per CDR3 protein. The top ten clones hold roughly 4% of a sample with about 680,000 distinct CDR3 sequences, about 14% of them seen once. The sequenced material came from memory CD4+ T cells from blood. The receptor source for this set is a female donor in good health, serving as a healthy control.

The chain is built from TRBV5-1 and TRBJ2-2; TRBD1 agrees at 9 bases. The CDR3 sequence is 14 residues long. Germline values: CDR1 SGHRS, CDR2 YFSETQ. Trimming cost V 4 bases and J 5 bases; bases outside gene matches: 3. The CDR3 sequence is CASSAGTGTGELFF. The CDR3, as DNA: TGCGCCAGCAGCGCCGGGACAGGGACCGGGGAGCTGTTTTTT.

This clonotype showed up just a few times. One junction end disagrees with the germline gene, perhaps due to a read error. The V and J genes are TRBV15 and TRBJ2-3, with 7 bases matching TRBD2. The CDR3 sequence is 18 residues long. The germline V gene has CDR1 LNHNV and CDR2 YYDKDF (reference sequence). This CDR3 reads CVTSRDGGASGRTDTQYF. The DNA for the CDR3 is TGTGTCACCAGCAGAGATGGAGGGGCTAGCGGCCGCACAGATACGCAGTATTTT.

At least ten counts were recorded for this clonotype. V usage is TRBV29-1 and J usage is TRBJ2-3, with 10 bases fitting TRBD1. This CDR3 has 15 amino acids. V was clipped by 3 bases and J by 2 bases; unmatched bases: 5. From germline, CDR1 is SQVTM and CDR2 ANQGSEA. The DNA of the CDR3 is TGCAGCGTTGACCGGGGACAGGGGTTCACAGATACGCAGTATTTT. It translates to CSVDRGQGFTDTQYF.

The V and J genes are TRBV15 and TRBJ2-1, with TRBD2 identical over 10 bases. Germline-derived CDR1 and CDR2 are LNHNV and YYDKDF (reference sequence). Trimming removed 2 bases from V and 2 bases from J; junction bases left unmatched: 18. The CDR3 covers 21 residues. The CDR3 loop reads CATSRYPVGSGSGGTYNEQFF. In DNA form, the CDR3 reads TGTGCCACCAGCAGATATCCCGTGGGGTCGGGTAGCGGGGGGACCTACAATGAGCAGTTCTTC. Complete variable domain (other parts from reference TRBV15 and TRBJ2-1): DAMVIQNPRYQVTQFGKPVTLSCSQTLNHNVMYWYQQKSSQAPKLLFHYYDKDFNNEADTPDNFQSRRPNTSFCFLDIRSPGLGDTAMYLCATSRYPVGSGSGGTYNEQFFGPGTRLTVL.

This clonotype appeared many times. The genes are TRBV7-9 and TRBJ1-3; no clear D gene. In germline, CDR1 is SEHNR, CDR2 FQNEAQ (reference sequence). The V end was cut by 4 bases, the J end by 9 bases, with 13 bases between. This CDR3 is 13 amino acids long. The CDR3 is CASSSLYISTIYF. CDR3 sequence (DNA): TGTGCCAGCAGCTCACTCTATATAAGCACCATATATTTT.

This clonotype was counted ten times or more. The V and J genes are TRBV6-1 and TRBJ1-6; no firm D call. This CDR3 is 14 amino acids long. Looked up from germline, CDR1 is MNHNS and CDR2 is SASEGT. Trimming left V 6 bases short and J 2 bases short, with 8 bases between. This CDR3 reads CASRGLTYNSPLHF. As DNA, the CDR3 is TGTGCCAGCAGGGGGTTGACCTATAATTCACCCCTCCACTTT.

This clonotype was observed a few times. V gene TRBV5-1 combines with J gene TRBJ2-1, with TRBD2 matching over 8 bases. J gave up 3 bases and V 0 bases, and 8 bases lay outside the gene matches. The CDR3 has 17 amino acids. The V gene's germline CDR1 is SGHRS and CDR2 YFSETQ. In DNA form, the CDR3 reads TGCGCCAGCAGCTTGGCCGAAACTAGCGGATTCTACAATGAGCAGTTCTTC. Translation: CASSLAETSGFYNEQFF.

This clonotype has more than one count but fewer than ten. V is TRBV20-1 and J is TRBJ1-5, with TRBD1 identical over 9 bases. This CDR3 region has 13 residues. In germline, CDR1 is DFQATT, CDR2 SNEGSKA (reference sequence). V lost 5 bases and J lost 2; bases outside the gene matches: 1. As DNA, the CDR3 is TGCAGTGCTTGGACAGGGGGCAATCAGCCCCAGCATTTT. Protein product: CSAWTGGNQPQHF.

The chain has TRBV7-9 and TRBJ1-1; no reliable D call. This CDR3 region has 11 residues. Germline V gives CDR1 SEHNR, CDR2 FQNEAQ (reference sequence). V dropped 4 bases and J dropped 5 bases, with 5 bases sitting between them. The CDR3 loop is CASSWRTEAFF. In DNA form, the CDR3 reads TGTGCCAGCAGCTGGAGGACTGAAGCTTTCTTT.

A note on this clonotype: Compared with germline, one end of the junction differs, possibly owing to a read error. This sequence joins TRBV5-4 and TRBJ2-1; D is ambiguous. Germline CDR1 and CDR2: SGHNT and YYREEE (reference sequence). This CDR3 has 15 residues. CDR3: CASNLGMGTYNEQFF. The CDR3 region has the DNA TGTGCCAGCAACTTGGGGATGGGGACCTACAATGAGCAGTTCTTC. Variable domain in full (rest from reference TRBV5-4 and TRBJ2-1): ETGVTQSPTHLIKTRGQQVTLRCSSQSGHNTVSWYQQALGQGPQFIFQYYREEENGRGNFPPRFSGLQFPNYSSELNVNALELDDSALYLCASNLGMGTYNEQFFGPGTRLTVL.

This clonotype turned up a few times. The V call is TRBV20-1, the J call TRBJ1-1; TRBD1 aligns across 7 bases. V was clipped by 0 bases and J by 8 bases; unmatched bases: 9. Germline V gene data show CDR1 as DFQATT and CDR2 as SNEGSKA (reference sequence). The CDR3 is made up of 14 amino acids. The CDR3 bases are TGCAGTGCTAGAGATGTCAGGGGGTTTGAGGAAGCTTTCTTT. Residues: CSARDVRGFEEAFF.

The CDR3 DNA follows: TGTGCCAGCAGCGTAGGGGGACTAGCGGGAGTAGAAGAGCAGTTCTTC. Encoded protein: CASSVGGLAGVEEQFF. The chain has TRBV9 and TRBJ2-1; 14 positions match TRBD2. The CDR3 runs to 16 residues. In germline, CDR1 is SGDLS, CDR2 YYNGEE. Trimming cost V 0 bases and J 10 bases; bases outside gene matches: 6.

V is TRBV12-3 or TRBV12-4 and J is TRBJ2-2; tentatively, D is TRBD2 (7 bases). With 5 bases removed from V and 3 bases from J, the gap between germline ends came to 22 bases. CDR3 length equals 18 residues. In DNA form, the CDR3 reads TGTGCCAGCAGTCCACTAGCAAGGGGGGAGGGCCACACCGGGGAGCTGTTTTTT. The encoded protein is CASSPLARGEGHTGELFF.

V usage is TRBV18 and J usage is TRBJ2-7, with 7 bases that match TRBD2. V was pared by 2 bases and J by 0 bases, with 4 bases of the junction left unmatched. The CDR3 length is 15 residues. From germline, CDR1 is KGHSH and CDR2 LQKENI. The CDR3 region has the DNA TGTGCCAGCTCACCATCGCGGGGGAGCTCCTACGAGCAGTACTTC. The encoded protein is CASSPSRGSSYEQYF. The variable domain in full, completed from reference TRBV18 and TRBJ2-7, reads NAGVMQNPRHLVRRRGQEARLRCSPMKGHSHVYWYRQLPEEGLKFMVYLQKENIIDESGMPKERFSAEFPKEGPSILRIQQVVRGDSAAYFCASSPSRGSSYEQYFGPGTRLTVT.